This T cell receptor (beta chain) came from a study of early T cells in non-severe SARS-CoV-2 infection. Across the whole study: Sequencing was performed on bulk RNA from unsorted whole blood, leaving chains unpaired.

Findings and caveats of the study: Using VDJdb, the matching emphasized anti-spike CD8 responses while missing private and CD4 specificities.

The V end was cut by 6 bases, the J end by 5 bases, with 14 bases between. This CDR3 is built from 13 residues. Germline V gene data show CDR1 as SGHRS and CDR2 as YFSETQ. Individually, cDNA molecules had unique molecular identifiers attached to them. TCRdb re-analysed the 5' RACE reads in MiXCR, keeping a single row per CDR3 protein. The table records roughly 75,000 distinct CDR3 sequences, around 11% of them present only once. Comment on this clonotype: Its matching antigen is unknown.

The chain has TRBV5-1 and TRBJ2-5, with a tentative D call TRBD1 (6 bases). Sequencing used whole blood. This TCR was sampled from an adult who was a healthcare worker with PCR-confirmed SARS-CoV-2 infection or an uninfected control (not recorded which). The CDR3 sequence: CASKLQGSETQYF. The CDR3 nucleotides are TGCGCCAGCAAGTTACAGGGTAGCGAGACCCAGTACTTC.